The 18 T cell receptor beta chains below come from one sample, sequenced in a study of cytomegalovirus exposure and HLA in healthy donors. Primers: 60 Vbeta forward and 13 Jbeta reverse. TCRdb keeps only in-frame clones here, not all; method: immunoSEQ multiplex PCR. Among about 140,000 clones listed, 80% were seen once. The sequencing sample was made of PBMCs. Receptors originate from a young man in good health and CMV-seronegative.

DNA of the CDR3: TGTGCCAGCAGAGAACAGGGGGCGCGCACTGAAGCTTTCTTT. Translated: CASREQGARTEAFF. The chain links TRBV9 to TRBJ1-1, with 9 bases fitting TRBD1. V shed 5 bases, J shed 4 bases, and the junction held 6 bases outside the gene matches. This CDR3 has 14 residues. CDR1 and CDR2 (germline): SGDLS, YYNGEE.

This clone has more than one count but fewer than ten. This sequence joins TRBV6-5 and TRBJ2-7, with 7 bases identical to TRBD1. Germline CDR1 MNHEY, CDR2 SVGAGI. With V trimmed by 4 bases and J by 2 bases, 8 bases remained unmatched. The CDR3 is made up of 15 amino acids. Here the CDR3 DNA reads TGTGCCAGCAGTTCAGTCGGACAGGTAGCCTACGAGCAGTACTTC. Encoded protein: CASSSVGQVAYEQYF.

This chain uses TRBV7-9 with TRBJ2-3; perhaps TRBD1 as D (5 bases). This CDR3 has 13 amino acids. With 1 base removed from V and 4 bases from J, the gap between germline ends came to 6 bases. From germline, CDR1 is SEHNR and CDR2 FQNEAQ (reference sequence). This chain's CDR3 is CASSLVGADTQYF. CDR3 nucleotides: TGTGCCAGCAGCTTAGTAGGGGCAGATACGCAGTATTTT. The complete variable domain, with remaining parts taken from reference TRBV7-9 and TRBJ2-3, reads DTGVSQNPRHKITKRGQNVTFRCDPISEHNRLYWYRQTLGQGPEFLTYFQNEAQLEKSRLLSDRFSAERPKGSFSTLEIQRTEQGDSAMYLCASSLVGADTQYFGPGTRLTVL.

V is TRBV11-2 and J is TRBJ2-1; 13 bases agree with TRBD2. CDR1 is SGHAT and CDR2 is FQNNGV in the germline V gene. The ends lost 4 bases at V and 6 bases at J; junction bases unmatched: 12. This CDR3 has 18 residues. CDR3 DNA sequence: TGTGCCAGCAGCTCACGGACTAGCGGGAGCTCCAAGGTCAATGAGCAGTTCTTC. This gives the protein CASSSRTSGSSKVNEQFF.

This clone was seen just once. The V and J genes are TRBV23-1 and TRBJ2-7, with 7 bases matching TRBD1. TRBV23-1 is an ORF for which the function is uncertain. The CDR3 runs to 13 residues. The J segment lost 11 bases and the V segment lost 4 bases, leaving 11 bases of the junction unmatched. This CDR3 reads CASSPHSRQGKYF. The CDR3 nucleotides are TGCGCCAGCAGTCCCCACTCGCGACAGGGCAAGTACTTC.

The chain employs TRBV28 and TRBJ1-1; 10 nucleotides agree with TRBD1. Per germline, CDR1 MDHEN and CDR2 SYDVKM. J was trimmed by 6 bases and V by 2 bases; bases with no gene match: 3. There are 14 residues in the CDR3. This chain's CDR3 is CASSLLTGGAEAFF. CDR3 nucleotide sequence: TGTGCCAGCAGTTTACTGACAGGGGGCGCTGAAGCTTTCTTT.

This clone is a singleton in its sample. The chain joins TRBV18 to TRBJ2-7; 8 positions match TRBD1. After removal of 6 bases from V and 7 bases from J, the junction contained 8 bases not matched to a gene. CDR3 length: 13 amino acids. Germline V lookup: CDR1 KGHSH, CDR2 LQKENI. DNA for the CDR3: TGTGCCAGCTCCCGACAGGGGTCGGGGGAGCAGTACTTC. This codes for CASSRQGSGEQYF.

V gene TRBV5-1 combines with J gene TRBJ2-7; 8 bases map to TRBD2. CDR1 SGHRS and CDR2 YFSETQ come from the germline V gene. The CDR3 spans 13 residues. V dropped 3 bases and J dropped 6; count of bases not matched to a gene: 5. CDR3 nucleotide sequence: TGCGCCAGCAGCTCGGGGGGGGCCGGCGAGCAGTACTTC. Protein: CASSSGGAGEQYF.

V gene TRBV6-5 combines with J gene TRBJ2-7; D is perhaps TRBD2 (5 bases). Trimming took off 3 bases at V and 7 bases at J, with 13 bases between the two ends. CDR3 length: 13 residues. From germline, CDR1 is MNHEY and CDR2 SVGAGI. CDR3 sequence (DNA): TGTGCCAGCAGTTATACCGAGGGATGGGAGCAGTACTTC. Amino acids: CASSYTEGWEQYF.

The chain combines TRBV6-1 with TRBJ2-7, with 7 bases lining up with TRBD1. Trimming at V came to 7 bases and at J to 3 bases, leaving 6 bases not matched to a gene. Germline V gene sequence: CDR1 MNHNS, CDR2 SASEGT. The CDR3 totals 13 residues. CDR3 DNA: TGTGCCAGCACCCGACAGGGCGACTACGAGCAGTACTTC. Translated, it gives CASTRQGDYEQYF.

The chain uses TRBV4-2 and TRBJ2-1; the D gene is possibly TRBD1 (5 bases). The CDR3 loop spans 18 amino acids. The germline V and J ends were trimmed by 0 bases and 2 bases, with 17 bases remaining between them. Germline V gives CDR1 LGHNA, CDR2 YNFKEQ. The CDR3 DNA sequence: TGTGCCAGCAGCCAAGAAGGGGTTATACGACCGCCCTACAATGAGCAGTTCTTC. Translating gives CASSQEGVIRPPYNEQFF.

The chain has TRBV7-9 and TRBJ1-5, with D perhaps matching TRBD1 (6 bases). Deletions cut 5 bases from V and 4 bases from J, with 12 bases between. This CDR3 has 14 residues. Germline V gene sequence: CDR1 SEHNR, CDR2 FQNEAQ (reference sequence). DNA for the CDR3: TGTGCCAGCAGCCCAACAGGGATGAATCAGCCCCAGCATTTT. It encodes CASSPTGMNQPQHF.

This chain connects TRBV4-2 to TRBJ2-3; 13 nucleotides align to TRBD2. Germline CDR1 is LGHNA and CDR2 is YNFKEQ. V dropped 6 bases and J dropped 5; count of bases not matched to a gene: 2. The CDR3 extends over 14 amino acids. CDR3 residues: CASRLAGGQDTQYF. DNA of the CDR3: TGTGCCAGCAGACTAGCGGGAGGGCAAGATACGCAGTATTTT.

The CDR3 nucleotides are TGTGCCAGCTCACCACCCGGCGGTTCACCCCTCCACTTT. Protein sequence: CASSPPGGSPLHF. The chain recombines TRBV18 with TRBJ1-6; D unclear. The V gene's germline CDR1 is KGHSH and CDR2 LQKENI. The CDR3 has 13 amino acids. V lost 0 bases and J lost 9, with 6 bases in between. Based on the CDR3 plus reference TRBV18 and TRBJ1-6, the full variable domain is NAGVMQNPRHLVRRRGQEARLRCSPMKGHSHVYWYRQLPEEGLKFMVYLQKENIIDESGMPKERFSAEFPKEGPSILRIQQVVRGDSAAYFCASSPPGGSPLHFGNGTRLTVT.

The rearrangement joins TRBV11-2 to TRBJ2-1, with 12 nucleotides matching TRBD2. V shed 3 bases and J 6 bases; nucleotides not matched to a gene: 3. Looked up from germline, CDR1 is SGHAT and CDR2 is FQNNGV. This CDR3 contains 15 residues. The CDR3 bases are TGTGCCAGCAGCTTGGGGGGACTAGCGGGCAATGAGCAGTTCTTC. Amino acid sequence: CASSLGGLAGNEQFF.

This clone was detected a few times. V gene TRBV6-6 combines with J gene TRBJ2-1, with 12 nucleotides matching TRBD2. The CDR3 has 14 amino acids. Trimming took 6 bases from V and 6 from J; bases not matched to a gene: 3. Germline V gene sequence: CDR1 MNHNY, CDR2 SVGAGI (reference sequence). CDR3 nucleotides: TGTGCCAGCAGCCAGGGACTAGCGGGCAATGAGCAGTTCTTC. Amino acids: CASSQGLAGNEQFF.

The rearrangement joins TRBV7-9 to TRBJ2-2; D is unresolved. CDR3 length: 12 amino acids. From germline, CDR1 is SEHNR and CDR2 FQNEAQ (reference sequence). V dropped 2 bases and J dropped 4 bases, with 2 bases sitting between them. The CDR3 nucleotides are TGTGCCAGCAGCTTACGCACCGGGGAGCTGTTTTTT. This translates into CASSLRTGELFF.

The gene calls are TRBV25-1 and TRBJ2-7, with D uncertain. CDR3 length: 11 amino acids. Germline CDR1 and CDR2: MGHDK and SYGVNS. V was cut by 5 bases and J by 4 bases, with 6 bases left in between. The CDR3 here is CASSTYYEQYF. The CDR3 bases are TGTGCCAGCAGTACCTATTACGAGCAGTACTTC.